Given below is one TCR beta chain in context. The antigen is undetermined. The sample carries other DNA sequences with the same CDR3. The donors were in the roughly 130-subject validation cohort; that cohort was separate from the 666-subject first cohort. V dropped 3 bases and J dropped 2; count of bases not matched to a gene: 1. Germline V gene lookup returns CDR1 SGHRS and CDR2 YFSETQ. The CDR3 is 15 residues long. Profiled with immunoSEQ multiplex PCR; TCRdb holds only in-frame clones, not every one. The sample has about 130,000 clones; more than 70% are singletons. These data are taken from a study of cytomegalovirus exposure and HLA in healthy donors. Findings of the study overall: Cytomegalovirus status, reportedly, was diagnosed with high specificity and sensitivity by the classifier. Among TCR beta chains, those listed as cytomegalovirus-associated numbered over 150.

Sequenced: PBMCs. The receptor was derived from a young man in good health and CMV-seronegative. The chain has TRBV5-1 and TRBJ2-2; 10 nucleotides align to TRBD1. In DNA, the CDR3 is TGCGCCAGCAGCTGGACAGGGGGAAACACCGGGGAGCTGTTTTTT. As protein: CASSWTGGNTGELFF. The entire variable domain, with the rest obtained from reference TRBV5-1 and TRBJ2-2, is as follows: KAGVTQTPRYLIKTRGQQVTLSCSPISGHRSVSWYQQTPGQGLQFLFEYFSETQRNKGNFPGRFSGRQFSNSRSEMNVSTLELGDSALYLCASSWTGGNTGELFFGEGSRLTVL.